Given below is one T cell receptor (beta chain) in context. The data originate from a study of T cells after yellow fever vaccination. Per the germline V gene, CDR1 is SGDLS and CDR2 is YYNGEE. There are 16 residues in the CDR3. Trimming left V 0 bases short and J 0 bases short, with 11 bases between. TCRdb reprocessed the 5' RACE reads via MiXCR and lists one record per CDR3 protein. The data contain hundreds of thousands of distinct CDR3 sequences, approximately 3.8% of them seen just once; the ten biggest clones take up around 20%. This material consisted of PBMCs, taken on the day of the yellow fever booster vaccination. The TCR was taken from a man aged 18 to 29 who received the YFV17D yellow fever vaccine. This chain connects TRBV9 to TRBJ2-3, with TRBD2 as a possible D gene (6 bases). CDR3 coding DNA: TGTGCCAGCAGCGTAGATGTTAGCGGCAGCACAGATACGCAGTATTTT. It encodes CASSVDVSGSTDTQYF.